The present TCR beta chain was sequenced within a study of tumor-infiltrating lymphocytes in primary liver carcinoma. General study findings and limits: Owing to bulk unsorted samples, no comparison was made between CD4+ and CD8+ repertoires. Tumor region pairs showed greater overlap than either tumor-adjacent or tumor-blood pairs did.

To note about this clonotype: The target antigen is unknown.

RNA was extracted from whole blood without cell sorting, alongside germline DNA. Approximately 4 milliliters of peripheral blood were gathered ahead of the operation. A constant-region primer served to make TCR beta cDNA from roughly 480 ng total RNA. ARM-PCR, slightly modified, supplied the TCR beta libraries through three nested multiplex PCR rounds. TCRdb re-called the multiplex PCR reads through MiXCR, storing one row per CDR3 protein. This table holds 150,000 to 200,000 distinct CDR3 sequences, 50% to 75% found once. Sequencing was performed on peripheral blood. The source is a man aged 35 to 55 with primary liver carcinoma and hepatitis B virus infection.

The CDR3 loop is CSVAGFRTDTQYF. The CDR3 DNA follows: TGCAGCGTCGCAGGGTTCCGCACAGATACGCAGTATTTT. The V call is TRBV29-1, the J call TRBJ2-3; a possible D gene is TRBD1 (5 bases). This CDR3 region has 13 residues. Germline V gene sequence: CDR1 SQVTM, CDR2 ANQGSEA. Between the trimmed V and J ends, which lost 6 bases and 1 base, there was a span of 11 bases.